One and the same sample provided the 27 T cell receptor beta chains below, sequenced in a study of blood T cell repertoires in COVID-19. Data came from immunoSEQ multiplex PCR; TCRdb stores just in-frame clones and leaves some out. This sample has around 260,000 clones, with approximately 85% found just once. Sample: peripheral blood. Every receptor here comes from a human donor with COVID-19, enrolled during active disease. The donor label of this sample is uncertain.

The CDR3 nucleotides are TGTGCCAGCGGGCGGGACAGGGCTCTCTTTTCTGGAAACACCATATATTTT. Translated, it gives CASGRDRALFSGNTIYF. This rearrangement joins TRBV2 to TRBJ1-3; 9 bases are shared with TRBD1. The CDR3 extends over 17 amino acids. Germline CDR1 reads SNHLY; CDR2 reads FYNNEI. The junction had 12 bases not matched to a gene; V was cut back by 8 bases and J by 1 base.

The chain uses TRBV9 and TRBJ2-1; no reliable D call. The CDR3 is made up of 15 amino acids. Trimming stripped 0 bases from V and 5 bases from J, with 12 bases between. The germline gives CDR1 SGDLS, CDR2 YYNGEE. CDR3 region: CASSVVGRSHNEQFF. The CDR3 DNA reads as TGTGCCAGCAGCGTAGTCGGCAGGTCTCACAATGAGCAGTTCTTC.

J is TRBJ1-2 and V is TRBV12-3 or TRBV12-4; possibly TRBD1 for D (6 bases). The CDR3 covers 13 residues. V was pared by 6 bases and J by 8 bases, with 16 bases between. The CDR3 protein is CASSRLGQSGYTF. In DNA, the CDR3 is TGTGCCAGCAGCCGCCTCGGACAGTCCGGCTACACCTTC.

The rearrangement uses TRBV10-3 and TRBJ2-7; TRBD1 aligns across 8 bases. Trimming took 6 bases from V and 3 from J; bases not matched to a gene: 1. CDR1 and CDR2 (germline): ENHRY, SYGVKD. This CDR3 region has 12 residues. The CDR3 DNA reads as TGTGCCATCAGAGACAGGGGCTACGAGCAGTACTTC. This codes for CAIRDRGYEQYF.

This chain joins TRBV29-1 and TRBJ1-3; maybe TRBD1 (5 bases). The CDR3 is 13 residues long. Germline-derived CDR1 and CDR2 are SQVTM and ANQGSEA. With 6 bases removed from V and 0 bases from J, the gap between germline ends came to 9 bases. The CDR3 sequence is CSVRGNSGNTIYF. Here the CDR3 DNA reads TGCAGCGTCCGGGGGAACTCTGGAAACACCATATATTTT.

CDR3 nucleotides: TGTGCCAGCACCCGGGGGGTTCACACTGAAGCTTTCTTT. It encodes CASTRGVHTEAFF. This chain links TRBV6-5 with TRBJ1-1, with a tentative D call TRBD1 (5 bases). The ends were cut back, 7 bases at V and 3 bases at J, with 12 bases in the middle. Looked up from germline, CDR1 is MNHEY and CDR2 is SVGAGI. CDR3 length equals 13 residues.

The chain joins TRBV24-1 to TRBJ1-4; perhaps TRBD1 as D (5 bases). V was pared by 0 bases and J by 7 bases, with 8 bases between. The CDR3 extends over 14 amino acids. Germline-derived CDR1 and CDR2 are KGHDR and SFDVKD. In DNA, the CDR3 is TGTGCCACCAGTGATTTGAGGCAGGGTGAAAAACTGTTTTTT. Its translation: CATSDLRQGEKLFF.

This sequence joins TRBV5-1 and TRBJ2-2, with D maybe TRBD2 (5 bases). The CDR3 has 15 residues. Trimming left V 1 base short and J 7 bases short, with 14 bases between. Germline CDR1 SGHRS, CDR2 YFSETQ. The CDR3: CASSLLEGVGGELFF. CDR3 nucleotides: TGCGCCAGCAGCTTGCTCGAGGGAGTAGGCGGGGAGCTGTTTTTT.

The chain combines TRBV6-5 with TRBJ1-1; D perhaps matches TRBD1 (5 bases). This CDR3 is 15 amino acids long. Per the germline V gene, CDR1 is MNHEY and CDR2 is SVGAGI. The germline V and J ends were trimmed by 2 bases and 8 bases, with 18 bases remaining between them. The CDR3 loop is CASSYLRGAMDEAFF. CDR3 DNA sequence: TGTGCCAGCAGTTACCTACGCGGGGCTATGGACGAAGCTTTCTTT.

V gene TRBV7-3 combines with J gene TRBJ2-2; the match to TRBD2 covers 13 bases. The germline gives CDR1 SGHTA, CDR2 FQGTGA. V shed 4 bases, J shed 6 bases, and the junction held 5 bases outside the gene matches. This CDR3 has 16 residues. The CDR3 DNA sequence: TGTGCCAGCAGCTACGGACTAGCGGGAGCATCCGGGGAGCTGTTTTTT. Translating it yields CASSYGLAGASGELFF.

In its sample, this clone was seen once. The chain carries TRBV24-1 and TRBJ2-1; 10 bases are a match to TRBD2. The CDR3 contains 15 residues. Germline trimming cut 9 bases from V and 8 bases from J; bases unmatched to any gene: 12. Germline CDR1 is KGHDR and CDR2 is SFDVKD. The CDR3: CATPNRLAGVYEQFF. In DNA, the CDR3 is TGTGCCACCCCGAATCGGCTAGCGGGAGTGTATGAGCAGTTCTTC.

The chain combines TRBV21-1 with TRBJ1-4. TRBV21-1 is a pseudogene. The CDR3 is 18 amino acids. The CDR3 region has the DNA TGTGCCAGCAGCACAGTGTTGGGACTCGGGGGGACTAATGAAAAACTGTTTTTT. It translates to CASSTVLGLGGTNEKLFF.

The V gene is TRBV15, the J gene TRBJ2-4; D is perhaps TRBD1 (6 bases). From germline, CDR1 is LNHNV and CDR2 YYDKDF (reference sequence). This CDR3 region has 15 residues. Trimming took off 0 bases at V and 7 bases at J, with 13 bases between the two ends. The CDR3 loop is CATSREGTLGNIQYF. CDR3 bases: TGTGCCACCAGCAGAGAGGGGACACTCGGGAACATTCAGTACTTC. Filled out from reference TRBV15 and TRBJ2-4, the complete variable domain reads DAMVIQNPRYQVTQFGKPVTLSCSQTLNHNVMYWYQQKSSQAPKLLFHYYDKDFNNEADTPDNFQSRRPNTSFCFLDIRSPGLGDTAMYLCATSREGTLGNIQYFGAGTRLSVL.

The rearrangement links TRBV9 to TRBJ1-4; no firm D call. Germline-derived CDR1 and CDR2 are SGDLS and YYNGEE. V was shortened by 0 bases and J by 0 bases, with 15 bases between the two germline ends. The CDR3 consists of 18 residues. CDR3 amino acids: CASSVAPSNSATNEKLFF. In nucleotides, the CDR3 is TGTGCCAGCAGCGTAGCGCCCTCCAACTCTGCAACTAATGAAAAACTGTTTTTT.

The chain is built from TRBV19 and TRBJ2-2, with 7 bases lining up with TRBD1. Germline CDR1 LNHDA, CDR2 SQIVND (reference sequence). The CDR3 totals 14 residues. With 6 bases clipped from V and 6 bases from J, the junction kept 7 bases outside the gene matches. CDR3 amino acids: CASSNDRVAGELFF. The CDR3 coding sequence is TGTGCCAGTAGCAACGACAGGGTAGCCGGGGAGCTGTTTTTT.

Concerning this clone: Other DNA variants within this sample encode the same CDR3. J is TRBJ1-2 and V is TRBV18; 9 bases line up with TRBD1. Germline V gene lookup returns CDR1 KGHSH and CDR2 LQKENI. The CDR3 totals 15 residues. The ends lost 6 bases at V and 2 bases at J; junction bases unmatched: 7. CDR3: CASSLRDRANYGYTF. CDR3 sequence (DNA): TGTGCCAGCTCCCTACGGGACAGGGCGAACTATGGCTACACCTTC. Filled out from reference TRBV18 and TRBJ1-2, the complete variable domain reads NAGVMQNPRHLVRRRGQEARLRCSPMKGHSHVYWYRQLPEEGLKFMVYLQKENIIDESGMPKERFSAEFPKEGPSILRIQQVVRGDSAAYFCASSLRDRANYGYTFGSGTRLTVV.

Regarding this clone: A read error may produce the germline difference seen at one junction end. J is TRBJ2-1 and V is TRBV7-7; 13 nucleotides agree with TRBD2. Germline V gene lookup returns CDR1 SSHAT and CDR2 FNYEAQ (reference sequence). There are 17 residues in the CDR3. DNA of the CDR3: TGTGCTAGCAGCTTACGCTCGGGGACTAGCGGGGCCCATGAGCAGTTCTTC. Translating it yields CASSLRSGTSGAHEQFF.

The J gene is TRBJ2-5, the V gene TRBV30; D possibly corresponds to TRBD1 (6 bases). V was pared by 2 bases and J by 5 bases, with 12 bases between. The length of the CDR3 is 13 residues. Germline lookup yields CDR1 GTSNPN and CDR2 SVGIG (reference sequence). The CDR3 spells CAWSLGAGETQYF. The CDR3 bases are TGTGCCTGGAGTCTGGGGGCTGGCGAGACCCAGTACTTC.

The J gene is TRBJ2-1, the V gene TRBV28; 10 bases match TRBD1. The germline CDR1 and CDR2 sequences are MDHEN and SYDVKM. The J segment lost 15 bases and the V segment lost 5 bases, leaving 10 bases of the junction unmatched. CDR3 length equals 13 residues. The CDR3 DNA follows: TGTGCCAGCAGTATTACCGACAGGGGGCACTGGTTCTTC. It specifies CASSITDRGHWFF.

J is TRBJ1-2 and V is TRBV9; 8 nucleotides match TRBD1. There are 17 residues in the CDR3. Trimming at V came to 0 bases and at J to 4 bases, leaving 11 bases not matched to a gene. Germline V gene lookup returns CDR1 SGDLS and CDR2 YYNGEE. The DNA for the CDR3 is TGTGCCAGCAGCGTAGACCCTACTTGGGACAGGACCTATGGCTACACCTTC. Protein: CASSVDPTWDRTYGYTF.

The genes are TRBV19 and TRBJ1-2; maybe TRBD1 (5 bases). CDR1 and CDR2 (germline): LNHDA, SQIVND (reference sequence). There are 12 residues in the CDR3. The germline V and J ends were trimmed by 5 bases and 8 bases, with 12 bases remaining between them. The CDR3 loop is CASSRAGLGYTF. The DNA for the CDR3 is TGTGCCAGTAGTCGGGCAGGGCTGGGCTACACCTTC.

The chain joins TRBV7-3 to TRBJ2-1; 7 bases are a match to TRBD2. Germline CDR1 SGHTA, CDR2 FQGTGA. With 5 bases clipped from V and 6 bases from J, the junction kept 10 bases outside the gene matches. The CDR3 has 15 residues. The CDR3 region has the DNA TGTGCCAGCAGCCCCGCTAGCGGCGTCGGCAATGAGCAGTTCTTC. This encodes CASSPASGVGNEQFF.

The rearrangement uses TRBV9 and TRBJ1-1, with 7 bases lining up with TRBD1. This CDR3 contains 15 residues. The germline V gene encodes CDR1 SGDLS and CDR2 YYNGEE. J lost 1 base, V lost 3 bases, and 6 bases had no gene match. The CDR3: CASSGLTGTNTEAFF. In DNA, the CDR3 is TGTGCCAGCAGCGGTTTGACAGGGACGAACACTGAAGCTTTCTTT.

V is TRBV4-2 and J is TRBJ2-5, with 14 bases that match TRBD2. Trimming cost V 1 base and J 8 bases; bases outside gene matches: 9. This CDR3 contains 17 residues. CDR1 and CDR2 from the germline V gene are LGHNA and YNFKEQ. This chain's CDR3 is CASSQAPGTSGRYTQYF. The CDR3 DNA sequence: TGTGCCAGCAGCCAAGCCCCCGGGACTAGCGGGAGATATACCCAGTACTTC.

This rearrangement joins TRBV10-3 to TRBJ1-5, with D maybe TRBD1 (6 bases). The CDR3 has 14 amino acids. CDR1 is ENHRY and CDR2 is SYGVKD in the germline V gene. V gave up 0 bases and J gave up 9 bases, with 12 bases separating them. Here the CDR3 reads CAISESGGPGPQHF. For the CDR3, the DNA is TGTGCCATCAGTGAGTCGGGGGGGCCGGGGCCCCAGCATTTT.

The rearrangement joins TRBV6-5 to TRBJ1-3; D is possibly TRBD1 (6 bases). V lost 10 bases to trimming and J lost 0 bases, with 16 bases between them. Germline lookup yields CDR1 MNHEY and CDR2 SVGAGI. The CDR3 contains 15 residues. CDR3 region: CAIFDRTFSGNTIYF. The CDR3 bases are TGTGCCATCTTTGACAGGACCTTCTCTGGAAACACCATATATTTT.

The rearrangement uses TRBV2 and TRBJ1-4; D not certain. In germline, CDR1 is SNHLY, CDR2 FYNNEI. The CDR3 length is 16 residues. V dropped 5 bases and J dropped 0 bases, with 13 bases sitting between them. The CDR3 region has the DNA TGTGCCAGCAGTACCTTCGGGAGCGCAACTAATGAAAAACTGTTTTTT. It yields the protein CASSTFGSATNEKLFF.